The 11 T cell receptor beta chains given below trace back to one sample, sequenced in a study of long-term antiretroviral therapy in people with HIV. Assay version v3.0 of immunoSEQ was used, and it was run at survey level. Sequencing was performed with immunoSEQ multiplex PCR; in TCRdb, only in-frame clones are kept and a portion is missing. Of tens of thousands of clones detected, roughly 80% appear once; the ten largest clones hold more than 15%. Source: unsorted PBMCs, taken 0.5 years before starting antiretroviral therapy. The receptors stem from a man aged 35 to 55 with HIV.

This clone is medium-sized (0.01 to 0.1%). V is TRBV11-2 and J is TRBJ1-2, with 7 positions matching TRBD1. The junction had 5 bases not matched to a gene; V was cut back by 6 bases and J by 1 base. In germline, CDR1 is SGHAT, CDR2 FQNNGV. The CDR3 runs 14 residues. The DNA of the CDR3 is TGTGCCAGCAGTGGGACAGAGCTTAACTATGGCTACACCTTC. Its protein is CASSGTELNYGYTF.

This clone turned up a few times. J is TRBJ1-2 and V is TRBV29-1, with a possible D match to TRBD1 (5 bases). The CDR3 consists of 16 residues. CDR1 and CDR2 from the germline V gene are SQVTM and ANQGSEA. Between the trimmed V and J ends, which lost 1 base and 3 bases, there was a span of 18 bases. The CDR3: CSVEGGSKWNDYGYTF. CDR3 coding DNA: TGCAGCGTTGAAGGGGGGAGTAAGTGGAATGACTATGGCTACACCTTC.

The rearrangement joins TRBV19 to TRBJ2-1, with 7 positions matching TRBD1. The V segment lost 0 bases and the J segment 6 bases; nucleotides outside the gene matches: 5. The CDR3 has 15 amino acids. The germline V gene encodes CDR1 LNHDA and CDR2 SQIVND (reference sequence). CDR3 coding DNA: TGTGCCAGTAGTATAGAGGCGACAGGGTCCAATGAGCAGTTCTTC. Protein sequence: CASSIEATGSNEQFF.

J is TRBJ1-2 and V is TRBV29-1, with 7 bases fitting TRBD1. Germline V gene data show CDR1 as SQVTM and CDR2 as ANQGSEA. The CDR3 sequence is 14 residues long. J lost 4 bases, V lost 5 bases, and 10 bases had no gene match. In DNA form, the CDR3 reads TGCAGCGTTCTAAGACAGGGTATAGGCTATGGCTACACCTTC. This translates into CSVLRQGIGYGYTF.

The J gene is TRBJ2-3, the V gene TRBV27; 12 bases are shared with TRBD2. This CDR3 is built from 16 residues. Germline loops: CDR1 MNHEY, CDR2 SMNVEV (reference sequence). Trimming cost V 7 bases and J 4 bases; bases outside gene matches: 9. The CDR3 spells CASTPWWTSGADTQYF. In DNA, the CDR3 is TGTGCCAGCACTCCCTGGTGGACTAGCGGGGCAGATACGCAGTATTTT.

This clone is large in the sample. The chain is built from TRBV7-9 and TRBJ2-7; no firm D call. Trimming took 2 bases from V and 4 from J, leaving 9 bases between them. Germline V gene data show CDR1 as SEHNR and CDR2 as FQNEAQ (reference sequence). The CDR3 loop spans 13 amino acids. The CDR3: CASSLILGYEQYF. CDR3 nucleotides: TGTGCCAGCAGCTTAATTTTGGGATACGAGCAGTACTTC.

The chain carries TRBV28 and TRBJ2-1; TRBD1 matches 9 bases. The length of the CDR3 is 16 residues. Trimming cost V 1 base and J 7 bases; bases outside gene matches: 8. Germline CDR1 reads MDHEN; CDR2 reads SYDVKM. The CDR3 reads CASSLLWDRVSNEQFF. The CDR3 DNA follows: TGTGCCAGCAGTTTATTGTGGGACAGGGTTTCGAATGAGCAGTTCTTC.

The chain has TRBV9 and TRBJ1-5; maybe TRBD1 (6 bases). V lost 0 bases and J 2 bases, leaving 21 bases between the germline ends. Germline V gene data show CDR1 as SGDLS and CDR2 as YYNGEE. This CDR3 is built from 19 residues. This CDR3 is CASSVGGRGGHRGNQPQHF. CDR3 in DNA: TGTGCCAGCAGCGTAGGAGGGAGGGGGGGGCACAGGGGCAATCAGCCCCAGCATTTT.

This chain links TRBV28 with TRBJ2-6; 10 bases align to TRBD1. The CDR3 loop spans 21 amino acids. Per the germline V gene, CDR1 is MDHEN and CDR2 is SYDVKM. Trimming at V came to 4 bases and at J to 1 base, leaving 16 bases not matched to a gene. The CDR3 bases are TGTGCCAGCAGTTCGTTACTTTATAAAGGACAGGGGGATTCTGGGGCCAACGTCCTGACTTTC. Amino acid sequence: CASSSLLYKGQGDSGANVLTF.

The chain couples TRBV28 to TRBJ1-1, with D possibly matching TRBD1 (5 bases). Germline lookup yields CDR1 MDHEN and CDR2 SYDVKM. Trimming took off 7 bases at V and 6 bases at J, with 18 bases between the two ends. The CDR3 spans 14 residues. CDR3 loop: CASTQSGGSAEAFF. In DNA form, the CDR3 reads TGTGCCAGCACCCAATCCGGGGGAAGTGCTGAAGCTTTCTTT.

The rearrangement joins TRBV18 to TRBJ1-2; D not resolved. Between the trimmed V and J ends, which lost 2 bases and 3 bases, there was a span of 16 bases. CDR1 and CDR2 from the germline V gene are KGHSH and LQKENI. This CDR3 contains 16 residues. Here the CDR3 reads CASSPVGRVIDYGYTF. CDR3 bases: TGTGCCAGCTCACCAGTGGGTCGGGTTATCGACTATGGCTACACCTTC. The full variable domain, its missing parts supplied by reference TRBV18 and TRBJ1-2, is NAGVMQNPRHLVRRRGQEARLRCSPMKGHSHVYWYRQLPEEGLKFMVYLQKENIIDESGMPKERFSAEFPKEGPSILRIQQVVRGDSAAYFCASSPVGRVIDYGYTFGSGTRLTVV.